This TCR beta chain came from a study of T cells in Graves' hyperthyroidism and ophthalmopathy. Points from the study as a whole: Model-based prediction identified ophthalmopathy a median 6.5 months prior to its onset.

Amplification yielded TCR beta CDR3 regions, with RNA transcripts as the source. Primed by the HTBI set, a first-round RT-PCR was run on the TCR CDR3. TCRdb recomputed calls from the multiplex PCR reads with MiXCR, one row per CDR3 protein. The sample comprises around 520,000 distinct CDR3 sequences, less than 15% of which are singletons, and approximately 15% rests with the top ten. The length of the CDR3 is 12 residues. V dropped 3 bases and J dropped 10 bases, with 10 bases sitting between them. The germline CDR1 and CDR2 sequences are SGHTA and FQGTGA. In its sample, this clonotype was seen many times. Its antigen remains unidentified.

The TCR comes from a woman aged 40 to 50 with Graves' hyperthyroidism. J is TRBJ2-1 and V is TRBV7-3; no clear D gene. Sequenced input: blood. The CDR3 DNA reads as TGTGCCAGCAGCTTCCTCTCTGGGGAGCAGTTCTTC. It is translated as CASSFLSGEQFF. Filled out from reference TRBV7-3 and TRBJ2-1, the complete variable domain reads GAGVSQTPSNKVTEKGKYVELRCDPISGHTALYWYRQSLGQGPEFLIYFQGTGAADDSGLPNDRFFAVRPEGSVSTLKIQRTERGDSAVYLCASSFLSGEQFFGPGTRLTVL.